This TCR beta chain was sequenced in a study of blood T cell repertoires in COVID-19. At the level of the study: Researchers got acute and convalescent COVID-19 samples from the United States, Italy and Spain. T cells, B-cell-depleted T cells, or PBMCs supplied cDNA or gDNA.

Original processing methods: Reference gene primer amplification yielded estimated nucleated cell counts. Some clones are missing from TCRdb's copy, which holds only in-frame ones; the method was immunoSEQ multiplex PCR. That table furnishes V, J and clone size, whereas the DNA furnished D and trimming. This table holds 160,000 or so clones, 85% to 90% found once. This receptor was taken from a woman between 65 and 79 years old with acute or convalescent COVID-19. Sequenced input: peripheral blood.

DNA for the CDR3: TGTGCCAGCAGCCGCATTGAGGCTGATACGCAGTATTTT. This sequence encodes CASSRIEADTQYF. The chain combines TRBV5-4 with TRBJ2-3; D not resolved. Germline values: CDR1 SGHNT, CDR2 YYREEE (reference sequence). The V gene lost 4 bases and the J gene lost 6 bases, with 12 bases spanning the gap. The CDR3 spans 13 residues.